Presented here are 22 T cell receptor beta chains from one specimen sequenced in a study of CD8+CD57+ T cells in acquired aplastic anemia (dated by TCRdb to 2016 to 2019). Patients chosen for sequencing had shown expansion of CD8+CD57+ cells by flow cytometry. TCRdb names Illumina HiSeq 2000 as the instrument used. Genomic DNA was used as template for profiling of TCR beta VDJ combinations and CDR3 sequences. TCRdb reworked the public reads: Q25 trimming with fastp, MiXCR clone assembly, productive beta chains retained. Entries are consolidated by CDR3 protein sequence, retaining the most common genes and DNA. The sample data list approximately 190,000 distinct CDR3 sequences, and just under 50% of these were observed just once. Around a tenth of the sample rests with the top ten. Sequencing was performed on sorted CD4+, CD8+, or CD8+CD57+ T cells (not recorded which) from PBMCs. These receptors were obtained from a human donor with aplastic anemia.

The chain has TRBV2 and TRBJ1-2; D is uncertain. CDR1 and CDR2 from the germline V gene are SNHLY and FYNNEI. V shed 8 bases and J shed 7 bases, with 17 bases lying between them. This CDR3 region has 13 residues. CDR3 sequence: CASLMVVGTGYTF. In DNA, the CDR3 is TGTGCCAGCCTAATGGTGGTTGGTACTGGCTACACCTTC. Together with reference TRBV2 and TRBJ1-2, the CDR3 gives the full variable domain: EPEVTQTPSHQVTQMGQEVILRCVPISNHLYFYWYRQILGQKVEFLVSFYNNEISEKSEIFDDQFSVERPDGSNFTLKIRSTKLEDSAMYFCASLMVVGTGYTFGSGTRLTVV.

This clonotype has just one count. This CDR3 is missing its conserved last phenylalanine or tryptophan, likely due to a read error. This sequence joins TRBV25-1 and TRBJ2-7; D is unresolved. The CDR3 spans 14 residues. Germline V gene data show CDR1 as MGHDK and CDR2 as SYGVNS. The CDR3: CASIAAASSYEQYL. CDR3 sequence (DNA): TGTGCTAGTATTGCGGCAGCCAGCTCCTACGAGCAGTACCTC.

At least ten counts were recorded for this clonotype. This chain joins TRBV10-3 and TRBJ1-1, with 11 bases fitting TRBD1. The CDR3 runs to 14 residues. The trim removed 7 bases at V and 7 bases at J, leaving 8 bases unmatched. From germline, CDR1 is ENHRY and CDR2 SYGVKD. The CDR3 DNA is TGTGCCATCAACCGGGGACAGGGGGATAATGAAGCTTTCTTT. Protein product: CAINRGQGDNEAFF.

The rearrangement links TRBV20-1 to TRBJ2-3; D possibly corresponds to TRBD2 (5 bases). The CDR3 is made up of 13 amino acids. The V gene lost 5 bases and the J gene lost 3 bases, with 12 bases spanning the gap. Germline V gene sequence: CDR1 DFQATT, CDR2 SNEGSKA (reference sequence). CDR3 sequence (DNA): TGCAGTGCTGGCGCCCCGGGAACAGATACGCAGTATTTT. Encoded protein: CSAGAPGTDTQYF.

CDR3 nucleotides: TGTGCCACCAGTGATGGTCCAGGGAACAATGAGCAGTTCTTC. This encodes CATSDGPGNNEQFF. The J gene is TRBJ2-1, the V gene TRBV24-1, with a tentative D call TRBD1 (5 bases). CDR1 is KGHDR and CDR2 is SFDVKD in the germline V gene. CDR3 length: 14 amino acids. V was clipped by 3 bases and J by 5 bases, with 10 bases between them.

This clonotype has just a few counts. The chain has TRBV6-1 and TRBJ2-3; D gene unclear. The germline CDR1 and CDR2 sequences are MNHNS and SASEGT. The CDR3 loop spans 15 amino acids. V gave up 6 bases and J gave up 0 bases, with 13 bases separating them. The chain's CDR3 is CASRKMAASTDTQYF. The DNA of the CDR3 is TGTGCCAGCAGAAAAATGGCGGCTAGCACAGATACGCAGTATTTT.

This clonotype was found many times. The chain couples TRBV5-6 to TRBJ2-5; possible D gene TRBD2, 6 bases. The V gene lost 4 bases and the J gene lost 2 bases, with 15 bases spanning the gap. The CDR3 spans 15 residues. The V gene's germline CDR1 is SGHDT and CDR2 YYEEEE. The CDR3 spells CASSPGTRGQETQYF. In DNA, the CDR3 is TGTGCCAGCAGCCCCGGGACTCGGGGACAAGAGACCCAGTACTTC.

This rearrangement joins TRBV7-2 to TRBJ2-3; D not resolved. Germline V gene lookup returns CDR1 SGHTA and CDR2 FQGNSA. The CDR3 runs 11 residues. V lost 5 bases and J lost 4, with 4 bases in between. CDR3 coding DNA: TGTGCCAGCAGCCGCTCAGATACGCAGTATTTT. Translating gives CASSRSDTQYF.

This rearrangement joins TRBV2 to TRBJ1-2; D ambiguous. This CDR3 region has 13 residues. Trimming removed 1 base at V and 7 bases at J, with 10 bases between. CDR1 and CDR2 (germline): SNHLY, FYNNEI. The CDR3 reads CASSEGVRFGYTF. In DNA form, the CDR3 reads TGTGCCAGCAGTGAAGGGGTCCGGTTTGGCTACACCTTC.

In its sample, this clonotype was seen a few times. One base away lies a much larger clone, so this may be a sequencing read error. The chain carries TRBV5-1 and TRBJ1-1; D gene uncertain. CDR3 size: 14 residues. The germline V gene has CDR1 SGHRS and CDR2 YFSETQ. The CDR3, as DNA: TGCGCCAGCAGCTTGGGGGCGATGAACACTGAAGCTCTCTTT. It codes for CASSLGAMNTEALF. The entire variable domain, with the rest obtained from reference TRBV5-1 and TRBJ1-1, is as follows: KAGVTQTPRYLIKTRGQQVTLSCSPISGHRSVSWYQQTPGQGLQFLFEYFSETQRNKGNFPGRFSGRQFSNSRSEMNVSTLELGDSALYLCASSLGAMNTEALFGQGTRLTVV.

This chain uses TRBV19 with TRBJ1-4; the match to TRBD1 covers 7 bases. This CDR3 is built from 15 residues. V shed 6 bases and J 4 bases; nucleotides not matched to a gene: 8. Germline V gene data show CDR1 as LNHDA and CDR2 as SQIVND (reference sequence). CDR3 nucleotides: TGTGCCAGTAGCAATACCGGGACAGTTAATGAAAAACTGTTTTTT. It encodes CASSNTGTVNEKLFF.

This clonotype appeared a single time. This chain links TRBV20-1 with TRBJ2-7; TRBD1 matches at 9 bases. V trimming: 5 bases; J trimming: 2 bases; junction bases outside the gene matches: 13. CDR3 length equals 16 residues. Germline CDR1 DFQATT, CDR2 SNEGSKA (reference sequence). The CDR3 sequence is CSAEAVTGGVAYEQYF. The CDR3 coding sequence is TGCAGTGCTGAAGCTGTCACAGGGGGCGTCGCCTACGAGCAGTACTTC.

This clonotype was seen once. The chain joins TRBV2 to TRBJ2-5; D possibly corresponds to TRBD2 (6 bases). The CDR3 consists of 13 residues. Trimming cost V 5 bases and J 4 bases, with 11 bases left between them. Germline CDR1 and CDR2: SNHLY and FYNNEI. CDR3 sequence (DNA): TGTGCCAGCAGTTACGAGGGAGGAGAGACCCAGTACTTC. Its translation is CASSYEGGETQYF.

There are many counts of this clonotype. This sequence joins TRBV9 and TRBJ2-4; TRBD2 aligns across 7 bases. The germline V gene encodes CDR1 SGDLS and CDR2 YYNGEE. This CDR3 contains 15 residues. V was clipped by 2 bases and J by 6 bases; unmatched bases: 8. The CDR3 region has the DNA TGTGCCAGCAGCGTGGGGGAGGGGCAGGGAAACATTCAGTACTTC. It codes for CASSVGEGQGNIQYF.

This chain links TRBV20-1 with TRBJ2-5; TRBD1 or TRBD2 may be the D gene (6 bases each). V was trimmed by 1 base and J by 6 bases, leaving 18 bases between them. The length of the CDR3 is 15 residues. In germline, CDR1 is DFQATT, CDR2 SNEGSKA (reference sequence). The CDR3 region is CSARVPRGQDQTQYF. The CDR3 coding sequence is TGCAGTGCTAGAGTCCCCCGGGGGCAGGACCAGACCCAGTACTTC.

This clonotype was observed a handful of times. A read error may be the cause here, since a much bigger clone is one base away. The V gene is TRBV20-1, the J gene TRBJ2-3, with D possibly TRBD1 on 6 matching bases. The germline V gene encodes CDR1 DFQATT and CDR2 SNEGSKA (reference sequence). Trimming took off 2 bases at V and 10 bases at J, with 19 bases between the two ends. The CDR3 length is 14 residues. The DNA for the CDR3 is TGCAGTGCTAGAATTATCACAGGGCCCGATGCGCAGTATTTT. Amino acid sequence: CSARIITGPDAQYF.

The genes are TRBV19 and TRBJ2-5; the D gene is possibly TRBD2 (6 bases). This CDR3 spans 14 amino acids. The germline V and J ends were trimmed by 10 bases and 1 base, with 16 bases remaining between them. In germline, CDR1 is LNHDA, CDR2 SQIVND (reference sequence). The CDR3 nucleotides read TGTGCCACCTCCATTGGACTAATCCAAGAGACCCAGTACTTC. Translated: CATSIGLIQETQYF. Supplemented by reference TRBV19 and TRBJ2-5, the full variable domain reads DGGITQSPKYLFRKEGQNVTLSCEQNLNHDAMYWYRQDPGQGLRLIYYSQIVNDFQKGDIAEGYSVSREKKESFPLTVTSAQKNPTAFYLCATSIGLIQETQYFGPGTRLLVL.

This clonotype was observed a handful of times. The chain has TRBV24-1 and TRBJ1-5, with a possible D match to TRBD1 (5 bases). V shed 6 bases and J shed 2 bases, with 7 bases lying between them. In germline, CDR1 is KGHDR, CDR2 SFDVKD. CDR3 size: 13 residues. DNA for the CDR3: TGTGCCACCAGTTTAGGGGGCAATCAGCCCCAGCATTTT. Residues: CATSLGGNQPQHF.

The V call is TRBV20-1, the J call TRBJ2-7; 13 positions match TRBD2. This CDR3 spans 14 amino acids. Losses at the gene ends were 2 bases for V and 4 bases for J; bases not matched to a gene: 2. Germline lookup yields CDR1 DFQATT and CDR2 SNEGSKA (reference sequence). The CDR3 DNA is TGCAGTGCTAGATGGACTAGCGGGGGATACGAGCAGTACTTC. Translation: CSARWTSGGYEQYF.

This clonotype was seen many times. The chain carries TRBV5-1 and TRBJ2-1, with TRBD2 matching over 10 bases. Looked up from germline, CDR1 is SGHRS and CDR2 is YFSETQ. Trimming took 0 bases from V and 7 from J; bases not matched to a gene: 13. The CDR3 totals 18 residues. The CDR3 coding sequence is TGCGCCAGCAGCTTGGCAAGGGAAGGGCTAGCGGGAGTGAATGAGCAGTTCTTC. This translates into CASSLAREGLAGVNEQFF.

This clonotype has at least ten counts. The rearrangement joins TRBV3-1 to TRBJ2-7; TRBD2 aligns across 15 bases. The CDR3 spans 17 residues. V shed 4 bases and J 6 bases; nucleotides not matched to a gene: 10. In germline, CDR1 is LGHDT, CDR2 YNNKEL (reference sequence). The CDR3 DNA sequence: TGTGCCAGCAGCCGAGCCGGGACTAGCGGGAGGACCGGCGAGCAGTACTTC. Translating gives CASSRAGTSGRTGEQYF.

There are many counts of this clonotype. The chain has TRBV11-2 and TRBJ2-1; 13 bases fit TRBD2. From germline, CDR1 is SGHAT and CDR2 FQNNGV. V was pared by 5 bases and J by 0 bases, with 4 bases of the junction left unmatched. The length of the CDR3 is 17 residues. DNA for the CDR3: TGTGCCAGCAGCGTACTAGCGGGAGGGCCCTCCTACAATGAGCAGTTCTTC. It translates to CASSVLAGGPSYNEQFF. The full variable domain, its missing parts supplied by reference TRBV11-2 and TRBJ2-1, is EAGVAQSPRYKIIEKRQSVAFWCNPISGHATLYWYQQILGQGPKLLIQFQNNGVVDDSQLPKDRFSAERLKGVDSTLKIQPAKLEDSAVYLCASSVLAGGPSYNEQFFGPGTRLTVL.